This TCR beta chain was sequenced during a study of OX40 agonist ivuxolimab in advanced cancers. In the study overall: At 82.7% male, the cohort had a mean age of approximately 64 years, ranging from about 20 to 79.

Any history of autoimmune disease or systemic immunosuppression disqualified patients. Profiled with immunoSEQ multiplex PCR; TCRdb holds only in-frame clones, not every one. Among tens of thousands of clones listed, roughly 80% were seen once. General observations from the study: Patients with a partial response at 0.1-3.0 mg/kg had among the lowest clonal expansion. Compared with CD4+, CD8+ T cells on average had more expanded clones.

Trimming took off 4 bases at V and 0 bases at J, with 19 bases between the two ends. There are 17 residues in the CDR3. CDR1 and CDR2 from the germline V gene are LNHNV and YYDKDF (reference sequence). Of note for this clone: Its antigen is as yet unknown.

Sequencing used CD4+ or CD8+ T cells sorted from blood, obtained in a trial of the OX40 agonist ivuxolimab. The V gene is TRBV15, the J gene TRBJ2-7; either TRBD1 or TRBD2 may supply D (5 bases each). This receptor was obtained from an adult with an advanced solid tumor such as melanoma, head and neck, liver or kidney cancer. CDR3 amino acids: CATSKDTGGHFSYEQYF. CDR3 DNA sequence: TGTGCCACCAGCAAAGACACAGGAGGCCATTTCTCCTACGAGCAGTACTTC.